A selection of T cell receptor beta chains follows, all from one sample in a study of T cells in Graves' hyperthyroidism and ophthalmopathy. MiXCR was run by TCRdb on the multiplex PCR reads, yielding one entry per CDR3 protein. This table holds about 350,000 distinct CDR3 sequences, approximately 13% found once. Material for sequencing was blood. These receptors all stem from a woman between 25 and 40 years old with Graves' hyperthyroidism. Each CDR3 is given with its conserved first and last residue.

TRBV6-2/TRBV6-3	CASRDPDGLYGYTF
TRBV6-1	CASGPDRGFYEQYF
TRBV20-1	CSARQGGDEQYF
TRBV5-8	CASSFRPEQFF
TRBV14	CASSEKAGTGVQETQYF
TRBV2	CASSSDSPKGNSPLHF
TRBV7-2	CASSLQLARTYEQYF
TRBV27	CASSPFSGTGTYEQYF
TRBV20-1	CSVAGGITDTQYF
TRBV29-1	CSVERSGGVYEQYF
TRBV12-3/TRBV12-4	CASSPPDFNEQFF
TRBV18	CASSPGTGRYNEQFF
TRBV10-3	CAISESADTQYF
TRBV20-1	CSASWQGFANTIYF
TRBV6-1	CASSFTTSSYNEQFF
TRBV15	CATSRDVGPNSGANVLTF
TRBV12-3/TRBV12-4	CASSFAHGGANTEAFF
TRBV6-1	CASRLAGITGELFF
TRBV3-1	CASSQVRTGLAYNEQFF
TRBV20-1	CSASGRVETQYF
TRBV20-1	CSAGQGKETQYF
TRBV7-8	CASEIYNEQFF
TRBV20-1	CSVTRDRNGYTF
TRBV2	CASRPSHSGANVLTF
TRBV29-1	CSVEVRDNEQFF
TRBV30	CAWSDIGGELFF
TRBV6-1	CASGRLGSETQYF
TRBV4-1	CASSQRTSVSYEQYF
TRBV7-9	CASSLVGQGWNEQFF
TRBV20-1	CSADPNLANAYEQYF
TRBV19	CASSIAIVLSSYNEQFF
TRBV20-1	CSPLGVGETQYF
TRBV20-1	CSVARGSKTQYF
TRBV20-1	CSARDFGNQPQHF
TRBV2	CASRKGGSGYEQYF
TRBV12-3/TRBV12-4	CASRSTGNSGNTIYF
TRBV3-1	CASSQEASGRYEQFF
TRBV7-2	CASSAGRTSSGYTF
TRBV12-3/TRBV12-4	CASSLGGGWTEAFF
TRBV7-9	CASSLAGAQNIQYF
TRBV28	CASSLEVGSYEQYF
TRBV6-5	CASSREGGDEQYF
TRBV12-3/TRBV12-4	CASSLWGGGQDYEQYF
TRBV19	CASSRARGGSSTDTQYF
TRBV15	CATSIHLGLGETQYF
TRBV5-1	CASSLRDEAFF
TRBV6-1	CASSPEWSGRGYEQYF
TRBV7-2	CASSPLRGASSYNEQFF
TRBV7-9	CASSMGLAGLNEQFF
TRBV24-1	CATSGSTGGLETQYF
TRBV30	CAWNKPYEVRGPNEQFF
TRBV3-1	CASSQGRAEAFF
TRBV2	CASNRFKGYEQYF
TRBV6-1	CASSYEQRNTGELFF
TRBV28	CASSELGTGLIPQHF
TRBV19	CASWERGPGELFF
TRBV14	CASSLRLDRGFQETQYF
TRBV30	CAWSEAGEYSPLDF
TRBV7-2	CASSFISQRTDTQYF
TRBV12-3/TRBV12-4	CASSFNQWDQPQHF